This section outlines one T cell receptor beta chain sequence together with its context. The antigen is undetermined. The record originates from a study of CXCR3-negative and CXCR3-positive naive CD8 T cells. Looking at the study overall: Per library, roughly 1.6 +/- 0.3 million reads; about 150 million TRB reads overall.

Phenotypically, naive CD8+ T cells corresponded to CD45RO-CCR7+CD27+CD95-. Study findings and constraints: Surface CD5 was comparable between naive subsets; TCR strength was inferred from TRB CDR3 properties. TRB CDR3s were more hydrophobic in CXCR3-positive than in CXCR3-negative naive cells. Both of the naive subsets showed about the same high diversity, but memory CD8+ cells had much less.

5' RACE with UMI labels generated the TRB cDNA libraries. TCRdb reprocessed the 5' RACE reads and stores each CDR3 protein as one record, lacking DNA. Its clone listing holds around 80,000 distinct CDR3 sequences. This CDR3 has 14 residues. CDR1 and CDR2 (germline): DFQATT, SNEGSKA (reference sequence). The sequence was collected from a human donor in good health. Some clones in this sample may be carry-over from other donors' samples. V usage is TRBV20-1 and J usage is TRBJ1-4; TCRdb's D call of TRBD1 is untestable without DNA. The sequencing sample was made of naive CXCR3+ CD8+ T cells from blood. Regarding subset: CD45RO-CCR7+CD27+CD95- naive CD8+ T cells expressing CXCR3 (TNR3+). The CDR3 spells CSASLAIPGVKLFF.